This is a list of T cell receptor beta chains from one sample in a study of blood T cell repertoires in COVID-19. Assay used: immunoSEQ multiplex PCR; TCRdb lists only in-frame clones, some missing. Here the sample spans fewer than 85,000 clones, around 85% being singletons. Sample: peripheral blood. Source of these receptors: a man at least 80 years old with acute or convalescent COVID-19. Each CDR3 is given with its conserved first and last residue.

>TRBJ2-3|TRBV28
CASSPLGTGEDTQYF
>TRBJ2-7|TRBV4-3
CASSQDRAYEQYF
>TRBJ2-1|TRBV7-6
CASSFTSGAYNEQFF
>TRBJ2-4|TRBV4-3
CASSQNLGDRENIQYF
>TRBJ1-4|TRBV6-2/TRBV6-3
CASSYPSGGRRTTNEKLFF
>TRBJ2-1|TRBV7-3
CASSAPLAGGYNEQFF
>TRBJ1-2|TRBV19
CASSTSPRDPRGGYTF
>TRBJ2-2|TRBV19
CAAAGANTGELFF
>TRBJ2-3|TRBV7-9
CAIDRGSTDTQYF
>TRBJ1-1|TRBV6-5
CASSYRGRNTEAFF
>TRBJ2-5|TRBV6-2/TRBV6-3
CASSARLAGWETQYF
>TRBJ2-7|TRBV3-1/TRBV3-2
CASSRDREYEQYF
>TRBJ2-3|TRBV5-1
CASSSGLAGITDTQYF
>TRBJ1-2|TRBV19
CASSIWSSDYGYTF
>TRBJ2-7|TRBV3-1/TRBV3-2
CASSQDQGYSYEQYF
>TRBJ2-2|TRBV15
CATSRAYHGADTGELFF
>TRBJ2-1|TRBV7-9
CASSPTGATDEQFF
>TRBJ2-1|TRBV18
CASSPRQINEQFF
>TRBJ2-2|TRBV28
CASSSSHRPALNTGELFF
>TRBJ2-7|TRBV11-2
CASTMTSGSYEQYF
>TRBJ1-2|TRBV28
CASSPGTAKNYGYTF
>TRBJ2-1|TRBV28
CASSFYGASGLNEQFF
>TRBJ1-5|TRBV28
CASSGTGKYQPQHF
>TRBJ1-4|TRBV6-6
CASSLQLWNEKLFF
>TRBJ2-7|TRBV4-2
CASSQVTGFEYEQYF
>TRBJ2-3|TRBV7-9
CASSLSIGGSTDTQYF
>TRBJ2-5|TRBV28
CASMGRVQETQYF
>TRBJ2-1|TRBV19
CASSIYYNEQFF
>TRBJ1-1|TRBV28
CASSPRQMRTEAFF
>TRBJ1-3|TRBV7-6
CASSFTGSGNTIYF
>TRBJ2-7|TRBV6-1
CASSEGASGSFHEQYF
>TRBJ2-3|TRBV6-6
CATARGAGSDTQYF
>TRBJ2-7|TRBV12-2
CASRYPPGTSSYEQYF
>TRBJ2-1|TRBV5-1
CASSSGSGGYNEQFF
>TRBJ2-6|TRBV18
CASSPPGLADGANVLTF
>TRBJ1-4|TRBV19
CASSSTGGTNEKLFF
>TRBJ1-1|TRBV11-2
CASSWGQRGTEAFF
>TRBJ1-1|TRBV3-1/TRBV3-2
CASSPQTKVEGAFF
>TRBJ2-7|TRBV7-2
CASSFTGIYEQYF
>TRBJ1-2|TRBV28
CASSPYRGYGYTF
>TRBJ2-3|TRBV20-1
CSASPFITGGLFTQYF
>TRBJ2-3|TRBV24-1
CATSDPTGGSGTGGTDTQYF
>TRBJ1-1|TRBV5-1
CASTRTGETAEAFF